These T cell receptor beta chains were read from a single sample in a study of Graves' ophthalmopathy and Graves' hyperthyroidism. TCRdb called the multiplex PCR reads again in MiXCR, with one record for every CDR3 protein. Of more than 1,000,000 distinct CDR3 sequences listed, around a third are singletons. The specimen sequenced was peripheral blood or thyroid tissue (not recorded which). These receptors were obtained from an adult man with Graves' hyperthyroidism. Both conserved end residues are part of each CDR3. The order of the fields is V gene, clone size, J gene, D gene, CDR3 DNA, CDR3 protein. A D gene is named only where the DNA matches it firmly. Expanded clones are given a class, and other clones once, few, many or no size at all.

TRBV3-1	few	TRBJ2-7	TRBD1	TGTGCCAGCAGGCCCAACCGGGACAGTCTGTCCTACGAGCAGTACTTC	CASRPNRDSLSYEQYF
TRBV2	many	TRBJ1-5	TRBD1	TGTGCCAGCAGGGCTACGCCCGGGACAGGAGTCAATCAGCCCCAGCATTTT	CASRATPGTGVNQPQHF
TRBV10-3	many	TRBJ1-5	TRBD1	TGTGCCTCGACAGGGGCGGAAGGCAATCAGCCCCAGCATTTT	CASTGAEGNQPQHF
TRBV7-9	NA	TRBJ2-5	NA	TGTGCTAGCAGCTTGGGAGGAGACCAAGAGACCCAGTACTTC	CASSLGGDQETQYF
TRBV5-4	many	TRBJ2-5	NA	TGTGCCAGCAGCTTGAAGAGCTCGGGGGAGACCCAGTACTTC	CASSLKSSGETQYF
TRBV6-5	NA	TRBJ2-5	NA	TGTGCCAGCGGTACTCTTGGGCCAGAGACCCAGTACTTC	CASGTLGPETQYF
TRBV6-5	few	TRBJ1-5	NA	TGTGCCAGCAGACGAGGACGGGACAATCAGCCCCAGCATTTT	CASRRGRDNQPQHF
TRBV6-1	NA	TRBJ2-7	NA	TGTGCCAGCAGTTTCCCCCCATTCGAGCAGTACTTC	CASSFPPFEQYF
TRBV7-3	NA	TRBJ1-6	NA	TGTGCCAGCAGCTTTCAGGGGATCTCCTATAATTCACCCCTCCACTTT	CASSFQGISYNSPLHF
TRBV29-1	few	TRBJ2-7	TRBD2	TGCAGCGCCGAAGGACAGGGGACTAGCGGTTCCTACGAGCAGTACTTC	CSAEGQGTSGSYEQYF
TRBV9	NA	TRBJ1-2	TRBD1	TGTGCCAGCAGCGCAAATACTCAGGGGGGGAGGTATCACCCCTATGGCTACACCTTC	CASSANTQGGRYHPYGYTF
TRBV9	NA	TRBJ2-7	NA	TGTGCCAGCAGCCCAGGGGCGGATACAGCCCACGAGCAGTACTTC	CASSPGADTAHEQYF
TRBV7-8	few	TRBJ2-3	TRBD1	TGTGCCAGCACCCGACAGGGGACTAGCACAGATACGCAGTATTTT	CASTRQGTSTDTQYF
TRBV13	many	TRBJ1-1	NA	TGTGCCAGCAGCTTCGGGACCAATGAAGCTTTCTTT	CASSFGTNEAFF
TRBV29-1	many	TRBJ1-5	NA	TGCAGCGTTGGTCAGGTTGGGCAGCCCCAGCATTTT	CSVGQVGQPQHF
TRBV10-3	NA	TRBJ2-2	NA	TGTGCCATCAGTGATTACCTGGGGGCGTCCATCGGCCACACCGGGGAGCTGTTTTTT	CAISDYLGASIGHTGELFF
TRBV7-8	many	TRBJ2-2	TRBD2	TGTGCCAGCAGCGCGGGACTAGCGGGGCGCACCGGGGAGCTGTTTTTT	CASSAGLAGRTGELFF
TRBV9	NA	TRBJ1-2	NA	TGTGCCAGCAGCCAAGGGATGGAGTACAACTATGGCTACACCTTC	CASSQGMEYNYGYTF